This T cell receptor (beta chain) was documented in a study of cytomegalovirus exposure and HLA in healthy donors. A note on this clone: No antigen is known for it.

Both 60 Vbeta primers and 13 Jbeta primers went into the PCR. The method was immunoSEQ multiplex PCR; TCRdb's version includes in-frame clones alone and lacks a portion of them. The sample lists tens of thousands of clones, more than 75% occurring once. The study's findings and limits: Across donors, presence/absence analyses took sequencing depth to be roughly uniform. 87-base-pair reads could not separate some V segments, including TRBV6-2 and TRBV6-3.

CDR3 length: 14 amino acids. Trimming cost V 3 bases and J 3 bases, with 11 bases left between them. Looked up from germline, CDR1 is MDHEN and CDR2 is SYDVKM. The TCR was taken from a man in his late teens or twenties in good health and CMV-seronegative. The sequencing input was PBMCs. The chain employs TRBV28 and TRBJ1-2, with unresolved D. CDR3 nucleotide sequence: TGTGCCAGCAGTTTCCAGAACCGCTACTATGGCTACACCTTC. It is translated as CASSFQNRYYGYTF.